Listed below are T cell receptor beta chains from one sample, sequenced in a study of post-analysis software for immune sequencing data. TCRdb analysed the PCR reads with MiXCR anew, one entry per CDR3 protein. Altogether about 190,000 distinct CDR3 sequences are present, 29% being singletons, with the ten largest covering roughly 3.4%. Sequencing was done on a sample of blood. Receptors originate from a girl aged 2-17 years with multiple sclerosis. Both conserved end residues are part of each CDR3. D genes are given only for firm matches. Clone size is given for some rows only: seen once, a few or many times, or a class if the clone is expanded.

J gene,D gene,clone size,CDR3 length,V gene,CDR3 protein,CDR3 DNA
TRBJ1-6,TRBD1,NA,16,TRBV5-1,CASSSGQGSYNSPLHF,TGCGCCAGCAGCTCGGGACAGGGCTCCTATAATTCACCCCTCCACTTT
TRBJ1-6,TRBD1,NA,14,TRBV12-3/TRBV12-4,CASSLTGAGSPPHF,TGTGCCAGCAGCCTGACAGGGGCGGGTTCACCCCCCCACTTT
TRBJ2-3,TRBD1,many,18,TRBV5-1,CASSAGQGFVGRTDTQYF,TGCGCCAGCAGCGCCGGACAGGGGTTTGTGGGACGCACAGATACGCAGTATTTT
TRBJ2-7,NA,many,14,TRBV3-1,CASSHPGTSYEQYF,TGTGCCAGCAGCCACCCGGGCACCAGCTACGAGCAGTACTTC
TRBJ2-1,NA,few,16,TRBV5-1,CASRPGLQQVYNEQFF,TGCGCCAGCCGCCCGGGACTCCAACAAGTCTACAATGAGCAGTTCTTC
TRBJ1-1,NA,few,13,TRBV12-3/TRBV12-4,CASSLGPNTEAFF,TGTGCCAGCAGTTTAGGCCCAAACACTGAAGCTTTCTTT
TRBJ2-1,NA,NA,14,TRBV28,CASSLATRRNEQFF,TGTGCCAGCAGTTTAGCGACCCGTAGAAATGAGCAGTTCTTC
TRBJ2-1,TRBD1,many,15,TRBV11-2,CASSLDGQGQYEQFF,TGTGCCAGCAGCTTAGACGGACAGGGCCAGTATGAGCAGTTCTTC
TRBJ2-7,TRBD2,many,15,TRBV6-2/TRBV6-3,CASSYSPSGTYEQYF,TGTGCCAGCAGTTACTCGCCTAGCGGAACCTACGAGCAGTACTTC
TRBJ2-5,TRBD1,many,13,TRBV2,CASSGQGSETQYF,TGTGCCAGCAGTGGACAGGGCTCCGAGACCCAGTACTTC
TRBJ2-1,NA,many,17,TRBV5-1,CASSETDGVISYNEQFF,TGCGCCAGCAGCGAAACAGACGGGGTGATCTCCTACAATGAGCAGTTCTTC
TRBJ2-7,NA,NA,12,TRBV11-2,CASSLVGGEQYF,TGTGCCAGCAGCTTAGTAGGCGGCGAGCAGTACTTC
TRBJ2-5,TRBD2,few,13,TRBV20-1,CSAPGLAEETQYF,TGCAGTGCTCCTGGACTAGCGGAAGAGACCCAGTACTTC
TRBJ1-2,NA,few,15,TRBV5-1,CASSFSNSVGNGYTF,TGCGCCAGCAGCTTCTCAAACTCGGTTGGGAATGGCTACACCTTC
TRBJ1-6,NA,many,15,TRBV4-2,CASSHPRGGNSPLHF,TGTGCCAGCAGCCACCCCCGGGGGGGTAATTCACCCCTCCACTTT
TRBJ2-5,TRBD1,NA,15,TRBV28,CASSSRDRGRETQYF,TGTGCCAGCAGTTCCCGGGACAGGGGGCGAGAGACCCAGTACTTC
TRBJ2-3,NA,NA,13,TRBV20-1,CSTIGVRTDTQYF,TGCAGTACTATAGGGGTCCGCACAGATACGCAGTATTTT
TRBJ2-7,NA,many,13,TRBV29-1,CSVVGGSSYEQYF,TGCAGCGTTGTAGGAGGGAGCTCCTACGAGCAGTACTTC
TRBJ2-1,NA,few,15,TRBV14,CASSQVRKLPNEQFF,TGTGCCAGCAGCCAAGTACGAAAACTACCCAATGAGCAGTTCTTC
TRBJ2-7,NA,NA,14,TRBV10-3,CAISAGVVYYEQYF,TGTGCCATCAGTGCGGGCGTGGTTTACTACGAGCAGTACTTC
TRBJ1-5,NA,NA,16,TRBV12-3/TRBV12-4,CASSLGSGQGNQPQHF,TGTGCCAGCAGTTTAGGTTCGGGGCAGGGCAATCAGCCCCAGCATTTT
TRBJ2-1,TRBD2,few,14,TRBV6-5,CASGLAGVSYEQFF,TGTGCCAGCGGTCTAGCGGGAGTCTCCTACGAGCAGTTCTTC
TRBJ1-1,NA,NA,14,TRBV20-1,CSARAAGKNTEAFF,TGCAGTGCTAGGGCGGCAGGGAAGAACACTGAAGCTTTCTTT
TRBJ1-5,NA,many,14,TRBV7-9,CASTPLGTNQPQHF,TGTGCCAGCACCCCCCTGGGGACAAATCAGCCCCAGCATTTT
TRBJ2-7,NA,many,15,TRBV5-5,CASSPDWTDSYEQYF,TGTGCCAGCAGCCCCGATTGGACGGATTCCTACGAGCAGTACTTC
TRBJ2-7,NA,NA,12,TRBV3-1,CASSQGVGGQYF,TGTGCCAGCAGCCAAGGCGTAGGGGGGCAGTACTTC
TRBJ1-2,NA,many,14,TRBV11-2,CASSLNGHGYGYTF,TGTGCCAGCAGCTTGAATGGACATGGCTATGGCTACACCTTC
TRBJ1-1,NA,NA,12,TRBV5-1,CASSMSGSGAFF,TGCGCCAGCAGTATGAGTGGGAGTGGAGCTTTCTTT
TRBJ1-4,NA,NA,11,TRBV29-1,CSVATNEKLFF,TGCAGCGTTGCAACTAATGAAAAACTGTTTTTT
TRBJ1-5,NA,NA,14,TRBV28,CASSRGGSNQPQHF,TGTGCCAGCAGTAGGGGAGGTAGCAATCAGCCCCAGCATTTT
TRBJ2-7,TRBD2,many,18,TRBV28,CASSSLITSGRPPNEQYF,TGTGCCAGCAGTTCTCTTATCACTAGCGGGAGGCCCCCAAACGAGCAGTACTTC
TRBJ2-2,TRBD2,NA,19,TRBV15,CATSRVPQFGGVGAGELFF,TGTGCCACCAGCAGAGTGCCCCAGTTTGGGGGGGTTGGCGCCGGGGAGCTGTTTTTT
TRBJ2-6,NA,NA,17,TRBV5-1,CASSSAWGSAGVNVLTF,TGCGCCAGCAGCTCAGCTTGGGGGAGTGCTGGGGTCAACGTCCTGACTTTC
TRBJ2-2,NA,NA,20,TRBV5-5,CASSLAIPGHQPDTAGELFF,TGTGCCAGCAGCTTGGCGATACCGGGACACCAACCCGACACGGCCGGGGAGCTGTTTTTT
TRBJ1-2,NA,few,15,TRBV3-1,CASSQGPGSNYGYTF,TGTGCCAGCAGCCAAGGACCGGGGTCTAACTATGGCTACACCTTC
TRBJ2-1,TRBD2,NA,14,TRBV2,CASSAGLAGQSRFF,TGTGCCAGCAGTGCGGGACTAGCGGGGCAATCCCGGTTCTTC
TRBJ2-3,NA,many,14,TRBV20-1,CSARDLVGTDTQYF,TGCAGTGCTAGAGATCTAGTAGGCACAGATACGCAGTATTTT
TRBJ2-5,TRBD2,many,15,TRBV5-6,CASSLFPRGEETQYF,TGTGCCAGCAGCTTGTTTCCGCGGGGGGAAGAGACCCAGTACTTC
TRBJ2-7,NA,many,14,TRBV7-2,CASSSGFGFYEQYF,TGTGCCAGCAGTTCAGGGTTCGGGTTCTACGAGCAGTACTTC
TRBJ1-6,NA,NA,13,TRBV20-1,CSAPGGYNSPLHF,TGCAGTGCCCCGGGCGGTTATAATTCACCCCTCCACTTT
TRBJ2-4,TRBD2,NA,14,TRBV7-9,CASSLNLREKEQYF,TGTGCCAGCAGCTTAAATTTGCGGGAGAAGGAGCAGTACTTC
TRBJ2-1,TRBD2,NA,17,TRBV6-6,CASSYRGTSGHYNEQFF,TGTGCCAGCAGTTACCGGGGGACTAGCGGACACTACAATGAGCAGTTCTTC
TRBJ2-2,NA,few,16,TRBV20-1,CSAPNRFRGNTGELFF,TGCAGTGCGCCCAACAGGTTCCGGGGTAACACCGGGGAGCTGTTTTTT
TRBJ2-1,NA,few,15,TRBV6-2/TRBV6-3,CASSPPRDYINEQFF,TGTGCCAGCAGTCCACCCCGAGACTACATCAATGAGCAGTTCTTC
TRBJ2-7,NA,NA,12,TRBV5-1,CANSLGGYEQYF,TGCGCCAACAGCTTGGGAGGTTACGAGCAGTACTTC
TRBJ1-1,NA,NA,15,TRBV5-1,CASSPRPTGNTEAFF,TGCGCCAGCAGCCCCAGGCCGACAGGGAACACTGAAGCTTTCTTT
TRBJ2-7,NA,NA,14,TRBV7-2,CASSLGKGAYEQYF,TGTGCCAGCAGCTTAGGAAAAGGCGCCTACGAGCAGTACTTC
TRBJ1-2,NA,many,15,TRBV29-1,CSVDDTSVANYGYTF,TGCAGCGTTGACGACACCTCCGTGGCTAACTATGGCTACACCTTC
TRBJ1-1,TRBD1,few,12,TRBV20-1,CSAPGQGTEAFF,TGCAGTGCCCCGGGACAGGGGACTGAAGCTTTCTTT
TRBJ2-2,TRBD1,NA,15,TRBV7-9,CASSLDRVGTGELFF,TGTGCCAGCAGCCTGGACAGGGTCGGCACCGGGGAGCTGTTTTTT
TRBJ2-3,NA,NA,14,TRBV11-1,CASSLRGRGNTQYF,TGTGCCAGCAGCTTACGGGGCCGTGGGAATACGCAGTATTTT
TRBJ2-7,NA,many,13,TRBV5-1,CASSLSGPYEQYF,TGCGCCAGCAGCTTGTCGGGGCCCTACGAGCAGTACTTC
TRBJ2-1,TRBD2,few,15,TRBV7-8,CASTYREGAYNEQFF,TGTGCCAGCACTTACCGGGAGGGGGCCTACAATGAGCAGTTCTTC
TRBJ2-7,TRBD2,many,14,TRBV29-1,CSVRTSGSVNEQYF,TGCAGCGTTCGGACTAGCGGGAGTGTCAACGAGCAGTACTTC
TRBJ2-7,TRBD2,many,15,TRBV14,CASSAGLAGGYEQYF,TGTGCCAGCAGCGCGGGACTAGCGGGAGGGTACGAGCAGTACTTC